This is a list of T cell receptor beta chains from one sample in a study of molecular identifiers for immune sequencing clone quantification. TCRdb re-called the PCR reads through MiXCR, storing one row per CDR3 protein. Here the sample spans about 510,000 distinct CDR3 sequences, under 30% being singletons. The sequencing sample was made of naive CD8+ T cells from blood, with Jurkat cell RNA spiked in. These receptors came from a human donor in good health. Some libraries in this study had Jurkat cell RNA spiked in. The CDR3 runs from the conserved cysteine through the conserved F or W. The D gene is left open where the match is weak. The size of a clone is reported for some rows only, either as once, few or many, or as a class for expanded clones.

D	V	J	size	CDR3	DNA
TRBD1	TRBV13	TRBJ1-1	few	CASSFRDRVSEAFF	TGTGCCAGCAGCTTCCGGGACAGGGTATCTGAAGCTTTCTTT
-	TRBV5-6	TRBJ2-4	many	CASSLTFSGAKNIQYF	TGTGCCAGCAGCTTAACTTTTTCAGGGGCCAAAAACATTCAGTACTTC
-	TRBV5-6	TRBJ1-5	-	CASSLSLGAISNQPQHF	TGTGCCAGCAGCTTGTCTTTAGGGGCCATTAGCAATCAGCCCCAGCATTTT
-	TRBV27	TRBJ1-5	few	CASRLSAGDQPQHF	TGTGCCAGCAGATTATCGGCAGGGGATCAGCCCCAGCATTTT
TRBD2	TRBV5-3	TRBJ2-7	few	CASSEDWTSGSDEQYF	TGTGCCAGCAGCGAAGACTGGACTAGCGGGAGTGACGAGCAGTACTTC
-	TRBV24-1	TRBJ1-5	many	CATSGRGNQPQHF	TGTGCCACCAGTGGCAGGGGCAATCAGCCCCAGCATTTT
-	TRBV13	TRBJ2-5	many	CASSLGLQTQYF	TGTGCCAGCAGCTTAGGTCTCCAGACCCAGTACTTC
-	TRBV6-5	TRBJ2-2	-	CASSQLGPGELFF	TGTGCCAGCAGCCAGCTTGGCCCCGGGGAGCTGTTTTTT
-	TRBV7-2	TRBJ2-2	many	CASSLLEGGELFF	TGTGCCAGCAGCTTACTGGAAGGAGGGGAGCTGTTTTTT
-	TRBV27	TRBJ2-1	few	CASSIGGTYNEQFF	TGTGCCAGCAGTATTGGTGGAACCTACAATGAGCAGTTCTTC
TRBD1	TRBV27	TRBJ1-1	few	CASSPTGGHTEAFF	TGTGCCAGCAGTCCTACAGGGGGCCACACTGAAGCTTTCTTT
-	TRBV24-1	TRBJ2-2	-	CATSEQWGAANTGELFF	TGTGCCACCAGTGAACAGTGGGGAGCGGCGAACACCGGGGAGCTGTTTTTT
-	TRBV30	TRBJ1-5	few	CAWSKGQPQHF	TGTGCCTGGAGTAAGGGTCAGCCCCAGCATTTT
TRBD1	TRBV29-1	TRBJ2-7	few	CSVRDRGGQYF	TGCAGCGTCCGGGACAGGGGTGGGCAGTACTTC
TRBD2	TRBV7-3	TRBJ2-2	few	CASSLVLAGVTGELFF	TGTGCCAGCAGCTTAGTTCTGGCGGGAGTTACCGGGGAGCTGTTTTTT
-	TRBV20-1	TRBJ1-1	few	CSARERAAYTEAFF	TGCAGTGCTAGAGAACGGGCGGCCTACACTGAAGCTTTCTTT